Given below is one TCR beta chain in context. Its antigen is not identified. The sample originates from a study of CD8+ T cells in alopecia areata. Findings and caveats of the study: Lesional scalp, especially alopecia totalis/universalis, showed higher clonality than normal scalp. Persistence in scalp and blood during tofacitinib was observed for many expanded lesional clones. Administration of tofacitinib significantly diminished scalp clonality and expanded CD8+ clones within the top 100.

The V end lost 3 bases, the J end lost 7 bases, and 9 bases lay between the germline ends. The CDR3 is 13 amino acids. Germline CDR1 and CDR2: SNHLY and FYNNEI. Reverse transcribed after extraction, RNA yielded cDNA as the sequencing template. The table came from immunoSEQ multiplex PCR; TCRdb's copy has only in-frame clones and leaves some out. The data hold fewer than 150,000 clones, with less than 75% observed a single time. Treatment defined: oral pan-JAK inhibitor, 5-10 mg twice daily. This chain uses TRBV2 with TRBJ1-4, with D hard to call. This specimen consisted of CD8+ T cells sorted from blood, obtained at week 4, from a patient treated with tofacitinib. The TCR sequence derives from a human donor with alopecia areata. The CDR3 protein is CASSDDLGEKLFF. In DNA form, the CDR3 reads TGTGCCAGCAGTGATGACCTGGGTGAAAAACTGTTTTTT.